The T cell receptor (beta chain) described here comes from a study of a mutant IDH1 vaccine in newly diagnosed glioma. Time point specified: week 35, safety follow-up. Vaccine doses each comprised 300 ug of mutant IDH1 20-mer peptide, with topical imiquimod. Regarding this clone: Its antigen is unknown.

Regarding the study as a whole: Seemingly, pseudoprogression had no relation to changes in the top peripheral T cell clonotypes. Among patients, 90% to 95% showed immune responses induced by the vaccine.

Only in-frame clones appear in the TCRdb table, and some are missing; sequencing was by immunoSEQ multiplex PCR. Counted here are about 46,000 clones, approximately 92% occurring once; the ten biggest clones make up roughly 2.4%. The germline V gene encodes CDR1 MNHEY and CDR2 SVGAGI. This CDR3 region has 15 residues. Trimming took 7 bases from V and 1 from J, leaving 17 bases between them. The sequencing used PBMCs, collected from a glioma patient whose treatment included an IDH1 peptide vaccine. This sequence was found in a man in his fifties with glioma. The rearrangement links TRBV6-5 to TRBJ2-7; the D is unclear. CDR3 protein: CASNLGSPLSYEQYF. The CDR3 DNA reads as TGTGCCAGCAATCTAGGGTCCCCTCTTTCCTACGAGCAGTACTTC.